Listed below are T cell receptor beta chains from one sample, sequenced in a study of CD8 T cells in ankylosing spondylitis. From the 5' RACE reads, TCRdb called clonotypes with MiXCR, one entry per CDR3 protein. The sample lists roughly 240,000 distinct CDR3 sequences; 8% to 9% were seen once. Sequencing was done on a sample of blood, either unsorted or a sorted T cell fraction (not recorded which). The receptors were sampled from a female donor with ankylosing spondylitis or in good health (not recorded which). Each CDR3 is given with its conserved first and last residue. The order of the fields is clone size, D gene, V gene, J gene, CDR3 protein, CDR3 DNA. The D gene is left open where the match is weak. Clone size is not always given. Where it is, it says once, few, many or a class for expanded clones.

many	TRBD2	TRBV6-5	TRBJ2-1	CASSYSRLAEQFF	TGTGCCAGCAGTTACTCGAGACTAGCGGAGCAGTTCTTC
many	-	TRBV7-2	TRBJ2-1	CASSSVYEQFF	TGTGCCAGCAGCTCCGTATATGAGCAGTTCTTC
-	-	TRBV19	TRBJ1-1	CASSIPGAQGEAFF	TGTGCCAGTAGTATCCCGGGGGCGCAGGGGGAAGCTTTCTTT
few	-	TRBV7-2	TRBJ2-5	CASSWTASQETQYF	TGTGCCAGCAGTTGGACAGCTTCCCAAGAGACCCAGTACTTC
many	-	TRBV28	TRBJ2-5	CASSQPRGSLETQYF	TGTGCCAGCAGCCAACCCAGGGGTTCGTTGGAGACCCAGTACTTC
few	TRBD2	TRBV7-9	TRBJ2-7	CASGAPTSGDSYEQYF	TGTGCCAGCGGAGCCCCGACTAGCGGGGACTCCTACGAGCAGTACTTC
many	-	TRBV19	TRBJ1-6	CASSNLDSRSPLHF	TGTGCCAGTAGTAACCTGGACAGCCGTTCACCCCTCCACTTT
many	-	TRBV9	TRBJ1-3	CASSVTAASGNTIYF	TGTGCCAGCAGCGTAACAGCGGCCTCTGGAAACACCATATATTTT
many	TRBD2	TRBV28	TRBJ2-3	CASSFGGAGGGDTQYF	TGTGCCAGCAGTTTCGGAGGGGCGGGAGGGGGAGATACGCAGTATTTT
few	-	TRBV19	TRBJ1-6	CASSIRPLRDSPLHF	TGTGCCAGTAGTATCCGGCCACTGCGAGATTCACCCCTCCACTTT
many	-	TRBV12-3/TRBV12-4	TRBJ2-1	CASSPPGSEQFF	TGTGCCAGCAGCCCTCCCGGGTCTGAGCAGTTCTTC
-	-	TRBV5-5	TRBJ2-6	CASSFIRSGATVLTF	TGTGCCAGCAGCTTCATCCGCTCTGGGGCCACCGTCCTGACTTTC
many	-	TRBV12-3/TRBV12-4	TRBJ1-2	CASSLEGLRGYTF	TGTGCCAGCAGTTTGGAGGGGCTGAGGGGCTACACCTTC
many	-	TRBV15	TRBJ2-5	CAAGRGSETQYF	TGTGCCGCCGGCAGGGGAAGCGAGACCCAGTACTTC
many	TRBD1	TRBV20-1	TRBJ1-5	CSATGTERSAQHF	TGCAGTGCTACCGGGACAGAGAGGTCGGCCCAGCATTTT
many	-	TRBV20-1	TRBJ1-5	CSGRAGAGNQPQHF	TGCAGTGGTCGGGCGGGAGCAGGCAATCAGCCCCAGCATTTT
few	-	TRBV6-2/TRBV6-3	TRBJ2-2	CASSSRGGDTGELFF	TGTGCCAGCAGTTCCAGGGGAGGTGACACCGGGGAGCTGTTTTTT
many	TRBD1	TRBV12-3/TRBV12-4	TRBJ2-2	CASSLGTGGDTGELFF	TGTGCCAGCAGTTTGGGGACAGGGGGAGACACCGGGGAGCTGTTTTTT
many	-	TRBV15	TRBJ2-6	CATSRVGTYSLSGANVLTF	TGTGCCACCAGCAGAGTAGGGACGTATTCCCTCTCTGGGGCCAACGTCCTGACTTTC
many	TRBD1	TRBV5-1	TRBJ1-1	CASSHFGTVELNTEAFF	TGCGCCAGCAGCCATTTCGGGACAGTAGAATTGAACACTGAAGCTTTCTTT
many	-	TRBV10-3	TRBJ1-6	CAISEESSYNSPLHF	TGTGCCATCAGTGAGGAGAGCTCCTATAATTCACCCCTCCACTTT
many	TRBD1	TRBV12-3/TRBV12-4	TRBJ2-6	CASRDTGAGANVLTF	TGTGCCAGCAGAGACACAGGGGCTGGGGCCAACGTCCTGACTTTC
-	TRBD2	TRBV12-5	TRBJ2-3	CASGLRLAVRTDTQYF	TGTGCTAGTGGTTTGAGACTAGCGGTACGCACAGATACGCAGTATTTT
many	-	TRBV20-1	TRBJ2-1	CSAPLRGGGGPNEQFF	TGCAGTGCTCCTTTGCGTGGGGGAGGGGGTCCCAATGAGCAGTTCTTC
many	-	TRBV5-1	TRBJ2-4	CASSLDQDPINIQYF	TGCGCCAGCAGCTTGGACCAGGACCCTATAAACATTCAGTACTTC
many	-	TRBV29-1	TRBJ2-5	CSSKPDGQETQYF	TGCAGCTCCAAACCAGACGGCCAAGAGACCCAGTACTTC
many	TRBD1	TRBV20-1	TRBJ1-5	CSAVTGGASQPQHF	TGCAGTGCCGTAACAGGGGGCGCGAGTCAGCCCCAGCATTTT
few	-	TRBV7-9	TRBJ2-5	CASSLDSDTGTQYF	TGTGCCAGCAGCTTGGACAGCGATACGGGGACCCAGTACTTC
many	-	TRBV3-1	TRBJ2-5	CASSQAGIQETQYF	TGTGCCAGCAGCCAAGCCGGGATCCAAGAGACCCAGTACTTC
-	-	TRBV7-2	TRBJ2-5	CASSFGISSPETQYF	TGTGCCAGCAGCTTCGGGATAAGCTCCCCAGAGACCCAGTACTTC
many	TRBD2	TRBV5-4	TRBJ2-5	CASSLGGGSQETQYF	TGTGCCAGCAGCTTGGGGGGAGGGTCCCAAGAGACCCAGTACTTC
many	-	TRBV13	TRBJ2-7	CASSLAQGTTYEQYF	TGTGCCAGCAGCTTAGCCCAGGGGACCACCTACGAGCAGTACTTC
-	-	TRBV7-6	TRBJ2-2	CVSSLAGGELFF	TGCGTCAGCAGCTTGGCCGGCGGGGAGCTGTTTTTT
many	-	TRBV10-3	TRBJ2-7	CAISEGYTYEQYF	TGTGCCATCAGTGAGGGGTATACCTACGAGCAGTACTTC
many	-	TRBV29-1	TRBJ2-1	CSAGTHPGNEQFF	TGCAGCGCCGGGACCCACCCCGGGAATGAGCAGTTCTTC
many	-	TRBV29-1	TRBJ2-7	CSVEGDEQYF	TGCAGCGTTGAAGGGGACGAGCAGTACTTC
-	-	TRBV7-2	TRBJ2-1	CASSAPMPGRRFF	TGTGCCAGCAGCGCACCAATGCCGGGCCGGCGGTTCTTC
many	TRBD1	TRBV5-6	TRBJ1-2	CASTPGYGTAYGYTF	TGTGCCAGCACCCCTGGCTACGGGACAGCCTATGGCTACACCTTC
many	TRBD1	TRBV30	TRBJ1-5	CAWDRGQNQPQHF	TGTGCCTGGGACAGGGGGCAAAATCAGCCCCAGCATTTT
few	-	TRBV7-2	TRBJ1-1	CASIRGQQNTEAFF	TGTGCCAGCATTCGAGGACAGCAGAACACTGAAGCTTTCTTT
many	-	TRBV10-3	TRBJ2-1	CAIQGSSYNEQFF	TGTGCCATCCAGGGCAGCTCCTACAATGAGCAGTTCTTC
many	-	TRBV10-2	TRBJ1-1	CASLGGTEAFF	TGCGCCAGCTTAGGAGGGACTGAAGCTTTCTTT
many	-	TRBV25-1	TRBJ1-3	CASSQVHGNTIYF	TGTGCCAGCAGTCAGGTACATGGAAACACCATATATTTT
many	-	TRBV21-1	TRBJ2-1	CASGRLSSYNEQFF	TGTGCCAGCGGAAGGCTGAGCTCCTACAATGAGCAGTTCTTC
many	-	TRBV7-8	TRBJ2-2	CASILPGTNTGELFF	TGTGCCAGCATCCTTCCCGGGACGAACACCGGGGAGCTGTTTTTT
-	-	TRBV7-2	TRBJ1-2	CASSLSTRGYTF	TGTGCCAGCAGCTTATCAACACGTGGCTACACCTTC
many	TRBD1	TRBV4-3	TRBJ2-7	CASSQDSRTGGYEQYF	TGCGCCAGCAGCCAAGATTCCCGGACAGGGGGTTACGAGCAGTACTTC
many	-	TRBV11-2	TRBJ2-5	CASSLVGDQETQYF	TGTGCCAGCAGCTTAGTAGGGGACCAAGAGACCCAGTACTTC
many	-	TRBV5-5	TRBJ2-6	CASSPHGSGANVLTF	TGTGCCAGCAGCCCGCATGGCTCTGGGGCCAACGTCCTGACTTTC
many	-	TRBV7-8	TRBJ2-1	CASSLAMAGFYNEQFF	TGTGCCAGCAGCTTAGCGATGGCAGGCTTCTACAATGAGCAGTTCTTC
-	TRBD2	TRBV4-2	TRBJ2-1	CASSQETGGPRNEQFF	TGTGCCAGCAGCCAAGAGACGGGAGGGCCTAGGAATGAGCAGTTCTTC
-	-	TRBV11-2	TRBJ2-1	CASSLTGSPYNEQFF	TGTGCCAGCAGCCTTACAGGGAGTCCCTACAATGAGCAGTTCTTC
-	-	TRBV30	TRBJ2-7	CAWSVRLGEQYF	TGTGCCTGGAGTGTACGCCTTGGGGAGCAGTACTTC
-	TRBD2	TRBV20-1	TRBJ2-1	CSARVLAGGDNEQFF	TGCAGTGCTAGAGTATTGGCGGGAGGGGACAATGAGCAGTTCTTC
many	-	TRBV5-1	TRBJ1-5	CASSLDRAQPQHF	TGCGCCAGCAGCTTGGACAGGGCCCAGCCCCAGCATTTT
-	TRBD1	TRBV20-1	TRBJ1-2	CSALLPGQGTYYGYTF	TGCAGTGCTCTTCTCCCGGGACAGGGGACTTACTATGGCTACACCTTC
many	-	TRBV29-1	TRBJ2-4	CSVGHAARDIQYF	TGCAGCGTCGGACACGCCGCCCGGGACATTCAGTACTTC
-	-	TRBV29-1	TRBJ2-5	CSVGGRETQYF	TGCAGCGTTGGGGGTAGGGAGACCCAGTACTTC
many	TRBD2	TRBV28	TRBJ2-3	CASSSSGIADTQYF	TGTGCCAGCAGTTCTAGCGGGATCGCAGATACGCAGTATTTT